The present entry profiles one T cell receptor beta chain with its context. It has no known antigen specificity. There are no base qualities to consult, and no much larger clone falls within one base. This entry is derived from a study of blood T cell repertoires in COVID-19 (dated by TCRdb to the early 2020s). Study-level background: Samples from collaborators originated in the United States, Italy and Spain and spanned both the acute and convalescent phases of COVID-19. The prospective study material was composed of cDNA or gDNA derived from T cells, B-cell-depleted T cells, or PBMCs. Subjects who had been exposed to COVID-19, were actively infected with it, or had recovered from it provided the deeply sampled blood TCRbeta repertoires that made up the dataset. The repertoires were released in a freely available public database intended as a resource for research on the immune response to SARS-CoV-2. The samples were drawn from two sources: the first 160 participants of the ongoing ImmuneRACE study, and 950 to 1,500 subjects contributed by 6 global collaborators. The sample metadata nearly always contained a de-identified subject ID, COVID-19 status, age in years and sex. Where available, HLA class I and class II types were taken from metadata supplied by the sample provider and were not determined by assay-based typing.

TCRbeta CDR3 regions were amplified from genomic DNA by means of the immunoSEQ Assay, a bias-controlled multiplex PCR. The paper's data handling went like this. Nucleated cell counts per sample were estimated from amplification of reference gene primers within the assay. Sequence reads were collapsed and filtered to measure the absolute abundance of every unique TCRbeta CDR3 rearrangement. Productive Simpson clonality was computed per sample as the square root of Simpson's diversity index over productive rearrangements. TCRdb holds this immuneACCESS table with in-frame rearrangements only. Some clones are missing; in checked studies, unresolved V genes explain under half, and the rest has no known cause. V and J calls and clone size come straight from that table; D and trimming were deduced from the DNA. Recorded for this sample are 130,000 to 150,000 clones; 84% of them occurred a single time. The biggest ten clones account for 8.8% of the sample.

The CDR3 holds 15 amino acids from the cysteine to the phenylalanine. Just CDR3 DNA is preserved here, 45 bases in frame from base 1. The V and J ends are trimmed by 4 bases and 6 bases, leaving 15 bases between them. CDR1 and CDR2 (LNHDA, SQIVND) derive from the germline V gene (reference sequence). The collaborating institutions used their own protocols to collect whole blood in K2EDTA tubes. For TCRbeta analysis, collaborator samples were shipped as frozen whole blood, as isolated PBMCs, or as DNA extracted from either sample type. What the work shows at the level of the full study, not this receptor alone: Clinical and demographic metadata were provided uncurated, with the amount varying by source and participant.

The sequencing sample was made of peripheral blood. The rearranged chain carries TRBV19 and TRBJ2-2; TRBD1 is a possible D gene, resting on 7 matching bases. This receptor was identified in a woman older than 75 in a cohort sampled during active or convalescent COVID-19. The CDR3 loop reads CASSTNRGGAGELFF. DNA sequence: TGTGCCAGTAGTACCAACAGGGGCGGGGCCGGGGAGCTGTTTTTT.